Sequencing of this TCR beta chain was carried out in a study of low-dose radiotherapy and immunotherapy resistance in tumors. Background on the study: Over 26 weeks, cohort 2 got 1 Gy every two weeks, reaching 13 Gy.

The CDR3 extends over 13 amino acids. V dropped 6 bases and J dropped 1 base, with 7 bases sitting between them. Germline assignment: CDR1 MNHEY and CDR2 SVGEGT. This clonotype was counted only a few times. Described time point: after trial treatment. As to treatment: LDRT plus nivolumab, ipilimumab, low-dose cyclophosphamide and aspirin (RACIN trial). Along with nivolumab and ipilimumab, donors received aspirin, low-dose cyclophosphamide and low-dose radiotherapy. Primers used for first-strand cDNA, a TRAV- and TRBV-specific set, covered both alpha and beta chains. For amplifying TCRs, the PCR ran for roughly 20 cycles with Phusion, which was used together with a constant-region primer and the adapter on the V primers. TCRdb re-derived calls from the reads in MiXCR, one entry per CDR3 protein. The table has about 84,000 distinct CDR3 sequences, over 15% seen once.

The source material was PBMCs, sampled after low-dose radiotherapy plus immunotherapy. This chain connects TRBV6-2 or TRBV6-3 to TRBJ1-3; D gene unclear. The receptor's source is a male donor with prostate cancer. The CDR3 DNA follows: TGTGCCAGCAGCCAGAGTTCTGGAAACACCATATATTTT. Encoded protein: CASSQSSGNTIYF.